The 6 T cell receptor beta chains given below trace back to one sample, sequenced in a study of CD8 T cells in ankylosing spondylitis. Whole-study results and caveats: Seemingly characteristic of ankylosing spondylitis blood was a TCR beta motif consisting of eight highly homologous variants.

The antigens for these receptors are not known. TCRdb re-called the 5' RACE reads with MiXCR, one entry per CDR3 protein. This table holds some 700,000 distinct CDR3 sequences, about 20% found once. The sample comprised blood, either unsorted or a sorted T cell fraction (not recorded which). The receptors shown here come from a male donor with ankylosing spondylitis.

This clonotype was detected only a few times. CDR3: CASSLGFGEKLFF. The CDR3 nucleotides read TGTGCCAGCAGCTTAGGGTTCGGGGAAAAACTGTTTTTT. V is TRBV7-2 and J is TRBJ1-4; unclear D gene. V was shortened by 1 base and J by 8 bases, with 8 bases between the two germline ends. CDR3 size: 13 residues. The germline gives CDR1 SGHTA, CDR2 FQGNSA.

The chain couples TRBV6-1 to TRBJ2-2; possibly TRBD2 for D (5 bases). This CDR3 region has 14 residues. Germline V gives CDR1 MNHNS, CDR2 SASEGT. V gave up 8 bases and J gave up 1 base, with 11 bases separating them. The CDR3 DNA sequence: TGTGCCAGCGGACTCGCTCAGAACACCGGGGAGCTGTTTTTT. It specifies CASGLAQNTGELFF.

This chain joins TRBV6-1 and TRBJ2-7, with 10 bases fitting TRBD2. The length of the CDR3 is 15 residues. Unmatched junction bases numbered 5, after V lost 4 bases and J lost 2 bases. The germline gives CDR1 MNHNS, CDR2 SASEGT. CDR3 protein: CASSGGTSVAYEQYF. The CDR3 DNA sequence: TGTGCCAGCAGTGGCGGGACTAGCGTAGCCTACGAGCAGTACTTC.

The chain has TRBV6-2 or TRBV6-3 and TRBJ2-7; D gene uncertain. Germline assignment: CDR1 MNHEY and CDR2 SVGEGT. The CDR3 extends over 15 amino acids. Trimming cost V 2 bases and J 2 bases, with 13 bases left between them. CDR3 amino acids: CASSYMSVQAYEQYF. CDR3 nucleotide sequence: TGTGCCAGCAGTTACATGAGCGTCCAGGCCTACGAGCAGTACTTC.

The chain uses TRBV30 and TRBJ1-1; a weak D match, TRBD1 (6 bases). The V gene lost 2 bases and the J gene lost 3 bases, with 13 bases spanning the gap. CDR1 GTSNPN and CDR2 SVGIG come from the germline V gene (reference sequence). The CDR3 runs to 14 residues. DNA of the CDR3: TGTGCCTGGAGTTCAACAGGGCTCGACACTGAAGCTTTCTTT. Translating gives CAWSSTGLDTEAFF.

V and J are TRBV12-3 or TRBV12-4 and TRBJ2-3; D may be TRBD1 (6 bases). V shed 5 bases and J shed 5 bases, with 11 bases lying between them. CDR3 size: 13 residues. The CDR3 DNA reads TGTGCCAGCAGTCCCCACAGGGAAGATACGCAGTATTTT. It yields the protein CASSPHREDTQYF.